These T cell receptor beta chains were read from a single sample in a study of shared clonotypes between healthy human individuals. The data were produced by immunoSEQ multiplex PCR, yet TCRdb's version contains in-frame clones alone and is incomplete. The data contain more than 2,000,000 clones, about 92% of them seen just once; the ten biggest clones take up about 0.37%. The sequencing sample was made of naive CD4+ T cells from PBMCs. Receptor source: a young man in good health. Some clones in this sample may be carry-over from other donors' samples. CDR3s include the opening cysteine and the closing phenylalanine or tryptophan. Each record gives: D gene, clone size, J gene, V gene, CDR3 length, CDR3 DNA, CDR3 protein. D genes are given only for firm matches. Size is omitted from some rows. Given values are once, few, many or a class for expanded clones.

D: NA
size: NA
J: TRBJ2-7
V: TRBV6-5
length: 13
DNA: TGTGCCAGCAGTTATTTTATTTGGGGCAGGGAGTACTTC
CDR3: CASSYFIWGREYF

D: NA
size: NA
J: TRBJ2-1
V: TRBV28
length: 12
DNA: TGTGCCAGCAGTTTTTTGGACAATGAGCAGTTCTTC
CDR3: CASSFLDNEQFF

D: NA
size: NA
J: TRBJ1-1
V: TRBV28
length: 14
DNA: TGTGCCAGCAGTTTTGGTAGAGGGGGCACTGAAGCTTTCTTT
CDR3: CASSFGRGGTEAFF

D: TRBD2
size: NA
J: TRBJ2-3
V: TRBV7-2
length: 17
DNA: TGTGCCAGCAGCCGGACCACTAGCGGGAAGGGGACAGATACGCAGTATTTT
CDR3: CASSRTTSGKGTDTQYF

D: NA
size: NA
J: TRBJ2-4
V: TRBV7-2
length: 13
DNA: TGTGCCAGCAGCGTCAGCTCTAGTTACATTCAGTACTTC
CDR3: CASSVSSSYIQYF

D: NA
size: few
J: TRBJ1-5
V: TRBV11-2
length: 14
DNA: TGTGCCAGCAGCACCACTGGGGTGAGTAAGCCCCAGCATTTT
CDR3: CASSTTGVSKPQHF

D: NA
size: NA
J: TRBJ2-3
V: TRBV7-8
length: 14
DNA: TGTGCCAGCAGCTTAATTCTAGCTGCAGATACGCAGTATTTT
CDR3: CASSLILAADTQYF

D: NA
size: once
J: TRBJ2-3
V: TRBV9
length: 16
DNA: TGTGCCAGCAGCGTAACCCCCTACGGGACCACAGATACGCAGTATTTT
CDR3: CASSVTPYGTTDTQYF

D: NA
size: NA
J: TRBJ2-1
V: TRBV5-4
length: 13
DNA: TGTGCCAGCAGCTCGACACCAGACAATGAGCAGTTCTTC
CDR3: CASSSTPDNEQFF

D: NA
size: NA
J: TRBJ2-2
V: TRBV6-5
length: 12
DNA: TGTGCCAGCAGTTTCCCTCGGGGGGAGCTGTTTTTT
CDR3: CASSFPRGELFF

D: TRBD2
size: NA
J: TRBJ2-1
V: TRBV2
length: 16
DNA: TGTGCCAGCACCCCCGGTGGGACTAGACCCTACAATGAGCAGTTCTTC
CDR3: CASTPGGTRPYNEQFF

D: NA
size: NA
J: TRBJ2-2
V: TRBV9
length: 16
DNA: TGTGCCAGCAGCGTAAATGCAGGGGTGAACACCGGGGAGCTGTTTTTT
CDR3: CASSVNAGVNTGELFF

D: TRBD1
size: NA
J: TRBJ1-2
V: TRBV10-3
length: 19
DNA: TGTGCCATCAGTGACAAAAGCCCCTGGCTCGACAGGGAGAACTATGGCTACACCTTC
CDR3: CAISDKSPWLDRENYGYTF

D: NA
size: NA
J: TRBJ1-1
V: TRBV6-5
length: 13
DNA: TGTGCCAGCAGTCCTCCGGGGGCCACTGAAGCTTTCTTT
CDR3: CASSPPGATEAFF

D: TRBD1
size: NA
J: TRBJ1-1
V: TRBV5-1
length: 14
DNA: TGCGCCAGCAGCCTCCGGACAGGGGGCGAGGAAGCTTTCTTT
CDR3: CASSLRTGGEEAFF

D: NA
size: NA
J: TRBJ2-7
V: TRBV2
length: 12
DNA: TGTGCCAGCAGTGTTGACCGGAAACCCCCCTACTTC
CDR3: CASSVDRKPPYF

D: TRBD2
size: NA
J: TRBJ2-5
V: TRBV28
length: 11
DNA: TGTGCCACCCACCGGGGGGGGACCCAGTACTTC
CDR3: CATHRGGTQYF

D: TRBD2
size: once
J: TRBJ2-1
V: TRBV7-9
length: 13
DNA: TGTGCCAGCAGCTCCGACTACGCGGGGGGCGGGTTCTTC
CDR3: CASSSDYAGGGFF

D: NA
size: NA
J: TRBJ1-1
V: TRBV15
length: 15
DNA: TGTGCCACCAGTTTTTCCATGGGGGGTCTCACTGAAGCTTTCTTT
CDR3: CATSFSMGGLTEAFF

D: TRBD1
size: NA
J: TRBJ1-2
V: TRBV27
length: 18
DNA: TGTGCCAGCAGTTTATCATGGGGTCGGACAGGGTACCTGGGGGGCTACACCTTC
CDR3: CASSLSWGRTGYLGGYTF